This TCR beta chain is from a study of T cell responses to AZD1222 COVID-19 vaccine. General study points: Nearly half of unique spike-specific TCRs reportedly avoided B.1.351 and B.1.1.7 mutated regions. The study found vaccine-associated CD4 TCRs spanning spike, dominant at 160-218 and 743-854. Breadth and depth of Spike-specific TCRs rose after two AZD1222 doses.

Pooled samples include second doses given at about 4 or 12 weeks. This clone has just one count. Its antigen is not known. Repertoires were generated with immunoSEQ multiplex PCR, while TCRdb's copy carries only in-frame clones and drops some. This sample has 130,000 to 150,000 clones, with around nine tenths found just once. CDR3 length equals 14 residues. V lost 4 bases and J 6 bases, leaving 13 bases between the germline ends. Germline V gene data show CDR1 as LGHDT and CDR2 as YNNKEL (reference sequence). The clonotype originates from an adult who received the AZD1222 COVID-19 vaccine. The sequenced sample was peripheral blood, obtained 28 days after the second AZD1222 dose. This chain connects TRBV3-1 (or the pseudogene TRBV3-2) to TRBJ1-5; D unclear. In DNA, the CDR3 is TGTGCCAGCAGCCCCACGAACTCCCGTCAGCCCCAGCATTTT. The encoded protein is CASSPTNSRQPQHF.